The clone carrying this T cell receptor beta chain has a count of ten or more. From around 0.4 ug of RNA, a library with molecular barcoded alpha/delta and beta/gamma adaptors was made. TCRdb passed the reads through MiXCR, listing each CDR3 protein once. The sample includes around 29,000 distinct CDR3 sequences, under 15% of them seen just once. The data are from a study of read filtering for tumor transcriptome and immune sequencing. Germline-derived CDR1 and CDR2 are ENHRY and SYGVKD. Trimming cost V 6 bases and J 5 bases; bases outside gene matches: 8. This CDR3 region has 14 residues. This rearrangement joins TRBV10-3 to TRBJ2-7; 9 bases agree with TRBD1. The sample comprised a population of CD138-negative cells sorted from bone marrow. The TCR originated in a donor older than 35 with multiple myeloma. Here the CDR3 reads CAISAGQGQDEQYF. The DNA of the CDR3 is TGTGCCATCAGCGCGGGACAGGGACAGGACGAGCAGTACTTC.